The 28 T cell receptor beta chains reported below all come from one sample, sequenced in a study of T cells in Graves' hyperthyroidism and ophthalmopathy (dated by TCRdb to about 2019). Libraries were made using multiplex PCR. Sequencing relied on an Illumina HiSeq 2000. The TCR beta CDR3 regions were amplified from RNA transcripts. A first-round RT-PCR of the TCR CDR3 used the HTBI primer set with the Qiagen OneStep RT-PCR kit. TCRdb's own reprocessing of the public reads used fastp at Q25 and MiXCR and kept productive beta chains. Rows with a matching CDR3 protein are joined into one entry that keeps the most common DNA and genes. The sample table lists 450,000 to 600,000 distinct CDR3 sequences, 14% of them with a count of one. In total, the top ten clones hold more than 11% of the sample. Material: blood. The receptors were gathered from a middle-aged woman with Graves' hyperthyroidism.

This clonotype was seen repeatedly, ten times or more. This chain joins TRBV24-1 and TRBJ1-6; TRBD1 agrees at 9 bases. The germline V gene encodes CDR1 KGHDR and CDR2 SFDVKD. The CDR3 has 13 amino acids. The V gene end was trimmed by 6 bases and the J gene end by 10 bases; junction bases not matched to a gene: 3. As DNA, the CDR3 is TGTGCCACCAGTCGGGACAGGGAGTCACCCCTCCACTTT. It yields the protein CATSRDRESPLHF.

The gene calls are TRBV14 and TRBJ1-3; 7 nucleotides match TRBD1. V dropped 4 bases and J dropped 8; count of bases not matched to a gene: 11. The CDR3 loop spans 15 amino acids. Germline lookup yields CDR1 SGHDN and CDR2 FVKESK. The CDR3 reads CASSPIRGHEDTIYF. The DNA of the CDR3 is TGTGCCAGCAGCCCGATAAGGGGGCATGAAGACACCATATATTTT.

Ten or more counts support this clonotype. The CDR3 sequence: CASSQGQGQGDLRQPQHF. Here the CDR3 DNA reads TGTGCCAGCAGCCAAGGGCAAGGACAGGGGGATCTTCGTCAGCCCCAGCATTTT. V is TRBV3-1 and J is TRBJ1-5; 10 bases are a match to TRBD1. The CDR3 contains 18 residues. With V trimmed by 1 base and J by 6 bases, 12 bases remained unmatched. Germline V gene data show CDR1 as LGHDT and CDR2 as YNNKEL (reference sequence).

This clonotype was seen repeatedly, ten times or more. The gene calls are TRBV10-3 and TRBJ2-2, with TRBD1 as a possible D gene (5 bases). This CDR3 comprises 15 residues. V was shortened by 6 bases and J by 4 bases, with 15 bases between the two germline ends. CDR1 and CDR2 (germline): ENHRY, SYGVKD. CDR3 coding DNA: TGTGCCATCAGCGCCCAGGGTGCCGGCACCGGGGAGCTGTTTTTT. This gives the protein CAISAQGAGTGELFF.

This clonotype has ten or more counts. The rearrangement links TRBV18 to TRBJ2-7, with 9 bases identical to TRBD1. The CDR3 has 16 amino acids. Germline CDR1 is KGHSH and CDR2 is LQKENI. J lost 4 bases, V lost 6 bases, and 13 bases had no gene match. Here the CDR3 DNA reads TGTGCCAGCTCTCCCAGAGAGGGACAGGGCTTATACGAGCAGTACTTC. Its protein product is CASSPREGQGLYEQYF.

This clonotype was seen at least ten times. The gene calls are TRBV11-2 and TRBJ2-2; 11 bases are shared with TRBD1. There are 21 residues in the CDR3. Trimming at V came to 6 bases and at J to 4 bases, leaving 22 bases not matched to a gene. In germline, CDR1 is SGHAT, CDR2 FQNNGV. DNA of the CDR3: TGTGCCAGCAGTTCTCTAACGCGGGACAGGGGGTCCGCGGAGGGCACCGGGGAGCTGTTTTTT. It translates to CASSSLTRDRGSAEGTGELFF.

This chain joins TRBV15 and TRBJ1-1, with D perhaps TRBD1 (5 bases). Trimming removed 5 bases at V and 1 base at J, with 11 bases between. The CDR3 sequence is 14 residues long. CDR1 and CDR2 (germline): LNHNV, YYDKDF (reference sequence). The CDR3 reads CATSVRGGNTEAFF. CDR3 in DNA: TGTGCCACCAGCGTCCGCGGGGGGAACACTGAAGCTTTCTTT.

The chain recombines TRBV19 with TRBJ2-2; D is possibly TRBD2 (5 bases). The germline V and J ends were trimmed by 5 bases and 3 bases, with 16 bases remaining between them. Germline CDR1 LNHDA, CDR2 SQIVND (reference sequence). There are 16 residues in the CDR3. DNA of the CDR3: TGTGCCAGTAGTCCCAAACTAGGGCTGTACACCGGGGAGCTGTTTTTT. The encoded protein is CASSPKLGLYTGELFF.

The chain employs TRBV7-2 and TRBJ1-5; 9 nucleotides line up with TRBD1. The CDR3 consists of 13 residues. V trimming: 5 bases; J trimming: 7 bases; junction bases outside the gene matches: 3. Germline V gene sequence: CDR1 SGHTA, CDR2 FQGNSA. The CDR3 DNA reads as TGTGCCAGCAGCCGGACAGGGGTGCAGCCCCAGCATTTT. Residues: CASSRTGVQPQHF.

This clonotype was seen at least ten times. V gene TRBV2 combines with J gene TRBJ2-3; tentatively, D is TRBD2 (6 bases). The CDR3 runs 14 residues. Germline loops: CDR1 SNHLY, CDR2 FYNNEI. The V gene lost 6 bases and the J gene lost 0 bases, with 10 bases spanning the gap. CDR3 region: CASRLGTSTDTQYF. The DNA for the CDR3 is TGTGCCAGCAGACTAGGGACTAGCACAGATACGCAGTATTTT.

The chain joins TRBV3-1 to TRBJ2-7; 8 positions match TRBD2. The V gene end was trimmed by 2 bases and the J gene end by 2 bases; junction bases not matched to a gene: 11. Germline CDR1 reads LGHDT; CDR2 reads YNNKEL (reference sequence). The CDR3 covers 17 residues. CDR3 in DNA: TGTGCCAGCAGCCAATTTGGTCGGGGGGGGGCGGCCTACGAGCAGTACTTC. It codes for CASSQFGRGGAAYEQYF.

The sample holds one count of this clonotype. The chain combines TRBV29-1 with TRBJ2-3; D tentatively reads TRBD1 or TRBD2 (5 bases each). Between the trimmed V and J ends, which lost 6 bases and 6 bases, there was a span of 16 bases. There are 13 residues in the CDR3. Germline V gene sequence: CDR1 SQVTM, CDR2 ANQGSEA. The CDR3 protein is CSVLLGARDTQYF. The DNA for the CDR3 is TGCAGCGTACTGCTCGGGGCGCGGGATACGCAGTATTTT.

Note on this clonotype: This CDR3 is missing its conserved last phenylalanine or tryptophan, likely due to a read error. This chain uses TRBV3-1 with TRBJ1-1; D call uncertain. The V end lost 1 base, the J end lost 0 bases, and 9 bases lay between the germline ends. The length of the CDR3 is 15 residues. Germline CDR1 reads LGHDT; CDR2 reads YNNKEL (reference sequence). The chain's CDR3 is CASSQGTVMNTEAFL. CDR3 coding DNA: TGTGCCAGCAGCCAAGGGACGGTGATGAACACTGAAGCTTTCCTT.

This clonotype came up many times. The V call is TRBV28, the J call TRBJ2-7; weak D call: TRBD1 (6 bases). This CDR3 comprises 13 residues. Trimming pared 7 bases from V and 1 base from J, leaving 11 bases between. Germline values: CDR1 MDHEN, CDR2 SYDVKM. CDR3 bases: TGTGCCAGCAACTTAGGGACATCCTACGAGCAGTACTTC. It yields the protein CASNLGTSYEQYF.

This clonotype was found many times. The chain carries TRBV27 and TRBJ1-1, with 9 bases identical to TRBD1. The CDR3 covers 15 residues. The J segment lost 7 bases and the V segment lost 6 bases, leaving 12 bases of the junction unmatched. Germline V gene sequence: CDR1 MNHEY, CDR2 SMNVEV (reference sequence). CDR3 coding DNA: TGTGCCAGCAGCACCCTGGACAGGGGTGTTTATGAAGCTTTCTTT. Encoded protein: CASSTLDRGVYEAFF.

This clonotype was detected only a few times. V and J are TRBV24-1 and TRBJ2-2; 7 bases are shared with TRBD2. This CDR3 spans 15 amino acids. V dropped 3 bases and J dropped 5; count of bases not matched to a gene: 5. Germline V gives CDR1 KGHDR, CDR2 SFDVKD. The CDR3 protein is CATSDSGMLTGELFF. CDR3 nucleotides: TGTGCCACCAGTGATAGCGGGATGTTAACCGGGGAGCTGTTTTTT.

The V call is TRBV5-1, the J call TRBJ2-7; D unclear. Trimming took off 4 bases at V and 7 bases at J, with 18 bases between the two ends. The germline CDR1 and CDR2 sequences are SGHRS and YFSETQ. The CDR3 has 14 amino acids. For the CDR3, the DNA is TGCGCCAGCAGCCCGGAGAGCCTTGGGCGGGAGCAGTACTTC. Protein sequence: CASSPESLGREQYF.

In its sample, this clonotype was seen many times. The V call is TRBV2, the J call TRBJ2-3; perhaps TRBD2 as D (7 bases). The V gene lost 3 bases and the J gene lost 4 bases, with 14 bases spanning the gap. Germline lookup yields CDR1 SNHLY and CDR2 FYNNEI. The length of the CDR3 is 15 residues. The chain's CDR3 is CASSEGWGGSDTQYF. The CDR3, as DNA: TGTGCCAGCAGTGAGGGATGGGGGGGCTCAGATACGCAGTATTTT. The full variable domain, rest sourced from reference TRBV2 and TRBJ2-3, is EPEVTQTPSHQVTQMGQEVILRCVPISNHLYFYWYRQILGQKVEFLVSFYNNEISEKSEIFDDQFSVERPDGSNFTLKIRSTKLEDSAMYFCASSEGWGGSDTQYFGPGTRLTVL.

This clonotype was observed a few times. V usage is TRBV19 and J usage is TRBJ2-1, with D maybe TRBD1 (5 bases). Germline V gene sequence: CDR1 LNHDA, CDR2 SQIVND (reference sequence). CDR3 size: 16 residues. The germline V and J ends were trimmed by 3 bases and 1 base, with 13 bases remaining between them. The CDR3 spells CASSIGTGPSYNEQFF. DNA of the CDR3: TGTGCCAGTAGTATTGGAACAGGCCCATCCTACAATGAGCAGTTCTTC.

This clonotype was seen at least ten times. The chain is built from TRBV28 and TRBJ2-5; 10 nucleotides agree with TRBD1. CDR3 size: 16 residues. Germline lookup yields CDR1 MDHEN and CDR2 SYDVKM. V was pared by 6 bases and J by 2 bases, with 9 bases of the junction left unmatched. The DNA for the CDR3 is TGTGCCAGCAGCCACGGGACAGGGGTGGAACAAGAGACCCAGTACTTC. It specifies CASSHGTGVEQETQYF.

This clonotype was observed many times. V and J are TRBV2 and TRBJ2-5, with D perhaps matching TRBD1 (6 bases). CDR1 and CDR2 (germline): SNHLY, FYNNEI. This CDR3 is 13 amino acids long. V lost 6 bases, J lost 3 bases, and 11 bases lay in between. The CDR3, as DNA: TGTGCCAGCAGGACAAACAGGGAAGAGACCCAGTACTTC. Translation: CASRTNREETQYF.

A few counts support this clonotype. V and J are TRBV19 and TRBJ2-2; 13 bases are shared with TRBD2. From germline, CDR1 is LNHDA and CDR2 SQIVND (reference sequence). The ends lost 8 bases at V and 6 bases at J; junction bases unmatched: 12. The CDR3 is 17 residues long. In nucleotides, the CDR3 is TGTGCCAGTTTTCGGACTAGCGGGAGTTTCTGGGCCGGGGAGCTGTTTTTT. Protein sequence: CASFRTSGSFWAGELFF.

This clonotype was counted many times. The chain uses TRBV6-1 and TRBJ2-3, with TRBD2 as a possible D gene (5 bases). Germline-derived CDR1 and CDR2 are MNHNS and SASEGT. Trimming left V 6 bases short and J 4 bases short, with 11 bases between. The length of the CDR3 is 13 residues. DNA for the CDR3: TGTGCCAGCAGACCCCCCGGGGCAGATACGCAGTATTTT. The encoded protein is CASRPPGADTQYF.

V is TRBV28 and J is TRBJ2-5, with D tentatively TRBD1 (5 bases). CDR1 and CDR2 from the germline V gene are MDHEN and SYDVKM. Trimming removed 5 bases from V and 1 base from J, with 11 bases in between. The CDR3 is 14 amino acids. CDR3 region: CASSPMGPQETQYF. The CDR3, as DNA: TGTGCCAGCAGTCCGATGGGGCCCCAAGAGACCCAGTACTTC.

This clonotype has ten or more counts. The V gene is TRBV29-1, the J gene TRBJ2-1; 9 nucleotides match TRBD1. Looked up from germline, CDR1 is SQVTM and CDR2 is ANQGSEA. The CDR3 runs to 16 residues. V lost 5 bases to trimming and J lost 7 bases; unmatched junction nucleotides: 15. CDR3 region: CSVLKGNRGQRNEQFF. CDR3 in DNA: TGCAGCGTTTTGAAGGGAAACAGGGGGCAGAGGAATGAGCAGTTCTTC.

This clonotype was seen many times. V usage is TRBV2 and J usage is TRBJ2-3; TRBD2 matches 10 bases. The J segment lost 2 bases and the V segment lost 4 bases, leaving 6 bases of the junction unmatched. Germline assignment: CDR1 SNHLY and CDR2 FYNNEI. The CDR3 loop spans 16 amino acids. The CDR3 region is CASSVLAGGLTDTQYF. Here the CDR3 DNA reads TGTGCCAGCAGTGTCTTAGCGGGAGGACTCACAGATACGCAGTATTTT.

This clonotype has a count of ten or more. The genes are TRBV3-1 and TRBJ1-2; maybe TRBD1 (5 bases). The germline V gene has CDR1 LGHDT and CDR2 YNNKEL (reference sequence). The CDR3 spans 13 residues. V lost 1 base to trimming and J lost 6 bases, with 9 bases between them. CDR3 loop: CASSQGGGNGYTF. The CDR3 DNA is TGTGCCAGCAGCCAAGGGGGGGGGAATGGCTACACCTTC. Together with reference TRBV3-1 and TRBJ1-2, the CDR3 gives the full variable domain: DTAVSQTPKYLVTQMGNDKSIKCEQNLGHDTMYWYKQDSKKFLKIMFSYNNKELIINETVPNRFSPKSPDKAHLNLHINSLELGDSAVYFCASSQGGGNGYTFGSGTRLTVV.

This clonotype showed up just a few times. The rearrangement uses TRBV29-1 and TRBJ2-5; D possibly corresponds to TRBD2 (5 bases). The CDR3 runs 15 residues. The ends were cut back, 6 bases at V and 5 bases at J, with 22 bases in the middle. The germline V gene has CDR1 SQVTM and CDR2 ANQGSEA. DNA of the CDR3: TGCAGCGTCGCCTACCGGGATAAGGGTGCGGAGACCCAGTACTTC. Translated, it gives CSVAYRDKGAETQYF.